This TCR beta chain was profiled in a study of PD-1 blockade in classical Hodgkin lymphoma. The protocol was immunoSEQ multiplex PCR, while the TCRdb copy is restricted to in-frame clones and leaves out a portion. The data contain about 17,000 clones, more than 60% of them seen just once; the ten biggest clones take up roughly 5%. There was relapse after autologous stem cell transplantation in every patient, and there was variation in brentuximab vedotin exposure. The sequences come from peripheral blood mononuclear cells (PBMCs), collected at baseline. This sequence originates from a human donor with classical Hodgkin lymphoma.

The CDR3 spells CSVEVAEGSRAQYF. CDR3 bases: TGCAGCGTTGAAGTGGCAGAGGGCTCTCGGGCCCAGTACTTC. V and J are TRBV29-1 and TRBJ2-5, with D possibly TRBD2 on 5 matching bases. This CDR3 comprises 14 residues. CDR1 and CDR2 from the germline V gene are SQVTM and ANQGSEA. With 1 base removed from V and 9 bases from J, the gap between germline ends came to 18 bases.